This T cell receptor (beta chain) was found in a study of blood T cell repertoires in COVID-19. The overall study: Acute and convalescent COVID-19 samples came from the United States, Italy and Spain. PBMCs, B-cell-depleted T cells, or T cells provided the cDNA or gDNA that made up the material.

Original methodology: Cell counts per sample came from amplifying reference gene primers. Clones were sequenced by immunoSEQ multiplex PCR, and TCRdb holds only the in-frame ones, with some missing. D and trimming come from the DNA, and the V and J calls and clone size come from that table. The table lists about 480,000 clones, 70% to 90% of them singletons. What the recovered Cohort 3 donors had was two negative PCRs, clearance, or symptom resolution. The CDR3 has 15 residues. Germline CDR1 reads SGHDN; CDR2 reads FVKESK. Between the trimmed V and J ends, which lost 4 bases and 6 bases, there was a span of 18 bases.

V usage is TRBV14 and J usage is TRBJ1-1; D is undetermined. The receptor was isolated from a woman in her forties who had recovered from COVID-19. Sequencing used PBMCs or T cells enriched from blood (not recorded which). The CDR3: CASSLNLGGWAEAFF. The DNA of the CDR3 is TGTGCCAGCAGCCTAAACCTTGGAGGATGGGCTGAAGCTTTCTTT.